These T cell receptor beta chains were read from a single sample in a study of human T cells and chemical hapten exposure. MiXCR was run by TCRdb on the RACE reads, yielding one entry per CDR3 protein. This repertoire shows over 300,000 distinct CDR3 sequences, around 5.5% found once; its top ten account for approximately 2.8%. The specimen was whole blood, collected in connection with sensitization to the hapten diphenylcyclopropenone (DPC). The source is a woman aged 50 to 65 with alopecia areata. Some clones in this sample may be carry-over from other donors' samples. CDR3s include the opening cysteine and the closing phenylalanine or tryptophan. D genes are given only for firm matches. Clone size appears in some rows only: once, few, many, or a class for an expanded clone.

V,J,length,size,D,CDR3,DNA
TRBV27,TRBJ1-2,15,many,TRBD1,CASRWDSSANYGYTF,TGTGCCAGCAGATGGGACAGCTCGGCTAACTATGGCTACACCTTC
TRBV6-5,TRBJ1-1,15,NA,TRBD1,CASSRRQGSDTEAFF,TGTGCCAGCAGCCGGAGACAGGGAAGCGACACTGAAGCTTTCTTT
TRBV29-1,TRBJ2-3,11,NA,NA,CSLLSRDTQYF,TGCAGCCTGCTGTCAAGGGATACGCAGTATTTT
TRBV3-1,TRBJ2-5,17,many,NA,CASSQGRGSGPSRAQYF,TGTGCCAGCAGCCAAGGAAGGGGCAGCGGGCCCTCAAGAGCCCAGTACTTC
TRBV2,TRBJ2-1,14,many,NA,CASSESAFYNEQFF,TGTGCCAGCAGTGAATCGGCATTTTACAATGAGCAGTTCTTC
TRBV3-1,TRBJ1-1,14,NA,NA,CASSPTRSGGEAFF,TGTGCCAGCAGCCCCACGAGGTCGGGAGGGGAAGCTTTCTTT
TRBV7-9,TRBJ2-5,13,few,NA,CASSSGPWVTQYF,TGTGCCAGCAGCTCGGGACCTTGGGTGACCCAGTACTTC
TRBV27,TRBJ2-3,13,NA,NA,CASSFEPLDTQYF,TGTGCCAGCAGTTTCGAACCGTTGGATACGCAGTATTTT
TRBV30,TRBJ2-3,14,NA,TRBD2,CAWSVYGRLDTQYF,TGTGCCTGGAGTGTTTACGGGAGGTTGGATACGCAGTATTTT
TRBV6-5,TRBJ1-3,13,few,NA,CASSSYSGNTIYF,TGTGCCAGCAGTTCCTACTCTGGAAACACCATATATTTT
TRBV6-5,TRBJ1-1,14,NA,NA,CASSHGQGRTEAFF,TGTGCCAGCAGTCACGGGCAGGGGAGGACTGAAGCTTTCTTT
TRBV6-5,TRBJ2-2,13,many,NA,CASSYRSTGELFF,TGTGCCAGCAGTTATCGAAGCACCGGGGAGCTGTTTTTT
TRBV6-6,TRBJ2-3,12,NA,NA,CASVGRTDTQYF,TGTGCCAGCGTAGGACGCACAGATACGCAGTATTTT
TRBV29-1,TRBJ2-5,13,many,TRBD1,CSAGQGAGETQYF,TGCAGCGCCGGACAGGGGGCTGGAGAGACCCAGTACTTC
TRBV29-1,TRBJ2-7,14,many,TRBD2,CSVAGLAASYEQYF,TGCAGCGTCGCGGGACTAGCGGCTTCGTACGAGCAGTACTTC
TRBV19,TRBJ2-6,15,few,NA,CASTYGAAGANVLTF,TGTGCCAGTACTTACGGGGCAGCTGGGGCCAACGTCCTGACTTTC
TRBV5-4,TRBJ2-1,17,few,TRBD2,CASSRTQAAGGSNEQFF,TGTGCCAGCAGCCGCACCCAGGCAGCGGGAGGATCAAATGAGCAGTTCTTC